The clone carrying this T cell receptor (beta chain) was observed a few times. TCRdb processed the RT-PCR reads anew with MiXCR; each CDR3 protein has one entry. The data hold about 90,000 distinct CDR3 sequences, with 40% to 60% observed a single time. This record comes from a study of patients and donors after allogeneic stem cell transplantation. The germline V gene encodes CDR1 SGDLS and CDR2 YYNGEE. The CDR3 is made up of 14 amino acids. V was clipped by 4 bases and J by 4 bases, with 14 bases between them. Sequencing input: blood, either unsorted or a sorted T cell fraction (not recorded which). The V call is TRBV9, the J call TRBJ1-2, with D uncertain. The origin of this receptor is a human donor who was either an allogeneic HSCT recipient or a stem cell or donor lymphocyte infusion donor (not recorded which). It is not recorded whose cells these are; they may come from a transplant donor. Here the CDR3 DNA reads TGTGCCAGCAGCCTAGACGGCGCAGGCTATGGCTACACCTTC. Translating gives CASSLDGAGYGYTF. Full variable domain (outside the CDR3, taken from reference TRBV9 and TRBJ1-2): DSGVTQTPKHLITATGQRVTLRCSPRSGDLSVYWYQQSLDQGLQFLIQYYNGEERAKGNILERFSAQQFPDLHSELNLSSLELGDSALYFCASSLDGAGYGYTFGSGTRLTVV.